These 22 T cell receptor beta chains came from one sample sequenced in a study of PD-1 blockade in classical Hodgkin lymphoma. Method: immunoSEQ multiplex PCR; TCRdb's copy keeps in-frame clones and lacks some. The sample shows roughly 29,000 clones, roughly 92% of them seen only once. Time point indicated: newly diagnosed, previously untreated cHL patient sample. Material: peripheral blood mononuclear cells (PBMCs). All receptors derive from a human donor with classical Hodgkin lymphoma.

V and J are TRBV6-6 and TRBJ1-2; 7 nucleotides align to TRBD1. Germline values: CDR1 MNHNY, CDR2 SVGAGI (reference sequence). The CDR3 has 12 amino acids. V was pared by 6 bases and J by 8 bases, with 6 bases of the junction left unmatched. As DNA, the CDR3 is TGTGCCAGCAGGCTTTACAGGGGAGGCTACACCTTC. Encoded protein: CASRLYRGGYTF.

This chain uses TRBV10-1 with TRBJ2-3, with a tentative D call TRBD1 (5 bases). Germline CDR1 is WNHNN and CDR2 is SYGVQD (reference sequence). Trimming pared 2 bases from V and 2 bases from J, leaving 14 bases between. The CDR3 spans 16 residues. The DNA for the CDR3 is TGCGCCAGCAGTGAGATGAAGGGGCCTACCACAGATACGCAGTATTTT. This codes for CASSEMKGPTTDTQYF.

This clone was observed a single time. This chain joins TRBV2 and TRBJ2-3; 12 bases agree with TRBD2. There are 12 residues in the CDR3. With V trimmed by 5 bases and J by 13 bases, 4 bases remained unmatched. Germline V lookup: CDR1 SNHLY, CDR2 FYNNEI. In nucleotides, the CDR3 is TGTGCCAGCAGTTTGTGGACTAGCGGGAAGTATTTT. It translates to CASSLWTSGKYF. The variable domain in full, with the rest retrieved from reference TRBV2 and TRBJ2-3, is EPEVTQTPSHQVTQMGQEVILRCVPISNHLYFYWYRQILGQKVEFLVSFYNNEISEKSEIFDDQFSVERPDGSNFTLKIRSTKLEDSAMYFCASSLWTSGKYFGPGTRLTVL.

The chain carries TRBV5-1 and TRBJ2-2; perhaps TRBD2 as D (5 bases). In germline, CDR1 is SGHRS, CDR2 YFSETQ. With 1 base removed from V and 1 base from J, the gap between germline ends came to 8 bases. The CDR3 consists of 15 residues. The CDR3 loop reads CASSLTGMNTGELFF. CDR3 sequence (DNA): TGCGCCAGCAGCTTGACGGGGATGAACACCGGGGAGCTGTTTTTT.

This chain connects TRBV4-2 to TRBJ1-2; 9 bases are shared with TRBD1. This CDR3 spans 14 amino acids. CDR1 LGHNA and CDR2 YNFKEQ come from the germline V gene. Trimming at V came to 8 bases and at J to 4 bases, leaving 8 bases not matched to a gene. The CDR3 sequence: CASQLTGGPYGYTF. As DNA, the CDR3 is TGTGCCAGCCAACTAACAGGGGGCCCCTATGGCTACACCTTC.

This chain uses TRBV10-3 with TRBJ2-1, with D uncertain. Looked up from germline, CDR1 is ENHRY and CDR2 is SYGVKD. The germline V and J ends were trimmed by 10 bases and 7 bases, with 14 bases remaining between them. CDR3 length equals 12 residues. The DNA of the CDR3 is TGTGCCACGAAGACATACGGGAATGAGCAGTTCTTC. Residues: CATKTYGNEQFF.

The chain combines TRBV18 with TRBJ2-7; 8 bases are a match to TRBD1. CDR3 size: 15 residues. V shed 2 bases and J 4 bases; nucleotides not matched to a gene: 7. Per the germline V gene, CDR1 is KGHSH and CDR2 is LQKENI. CDR3 in amino acids: CASSPGQGGGYEQYF. CDR3 DNA sequence: TGTGCCAGCTCACCAGGACAGGGCGGAGGGTACGAGCAGTACTTC.

The chain couples TRBV28 to TRBJ1-5; weak D call: TRBD1 (6 bases). Germline-derived CDR1 and CDR2 are MDHEN and SYDVKM. Trimming left V 6 bases short and J 5 bases short, with 11 bases between. The CDR3 extends over 13 amino acids. This CDR3 reads CASSRYRDQPQHF. The CDR3 DNA sequence: TGTGCCAGCAGCCGATACAGGGATCAGCCCCAGCATTTT.

J is TRBJ2-7 and V is TRBV5-1; 7 bases fit TRBD1. CDR1 and CDR2 from the germline V gene are SGHRS and YFSETQ. The J segment lost 0 bases and the V segment lost 6 bases, leaving 6 bases of the junction unmatched. The CDR3 is 14 residues long. The CDR3 protein is CASKGQRSSYEQYF. The CDR3 DNA reads TGCGCCAGCAAGGGACAGAGAAGCTCCTACGAGCAGTACTTC.

V is TRBV5-1 and J is TRBJ2-3, with TRBD1 as a possible D gene (6 bases). V was cut by 1 base and J by 4 bases, with 10 bases left in between. The CDR3 contains 14 residues. Germline V gene sequence: CDR1 SGHRS, CDR2 YFSETQ. This chain's CDR3 is CASSLRQAADTQYF. The CDR3 nucleotides read TGCGCCAGCAGCTTGAGACAGGCGGCAGATACGCAGTATTTT.

This clone turned up a few times. The V gene is TRBV18, the J gene TRBJ2-7; tentative D call: TRBD1 (6 bases). The V and J ends lost 4 bases and 6 bases respectively, with 13 bases between them. Per germline, CDR1 KGHSH and CDR2 LQKENI. This CDR3 has 13 amino acids. The CDR3 loop reads CASSQEQGGEQYF. In DNA, the CDR3 is TGTGCCAGCTCACAAGAACAGGGTGGCGAGCAGTACTTC.

The genes are TRBV6-5 and TRBJ2-7, with D possibly matching TRBD2 (5 bases). Germline V gene lookup returns CDR1 MNHEY and CDR2 SVGAGI. V lost 6 bases and J lost 7, with 19 bases in between. The CDR3 contains 14 residues. In nucleotides, the CDR3 is TGTGCCAGCAGCTCAGGAGGACTCGTTAGGGAGCAGTACTTC. Its protein is CASSSGGLVREQYF.

The chain combines TRBV19 with TRBJ2-1, with 8 bases aligning to TRBD2. The germline gives CDR1 LNHDA, CDR2 SQIVND (reference sequence). Trimming removed 7 bases from V and 0 bases from J; junction bases left unmatched: 8. CDR3 length: 16 amino acids. The CDR3 loop reads CASTLAGPSSYNEQFF. CDR3 DNA sequence: TGTGCCAGTACCCTAGCGGGCCCAAGCTCCTACAATGAGCAGTTCTTC.

The chain joins TRBV25-1 to TRBJ2-3; D perhaps matches TRBD2 (5 bases). The CDR3 runs 13 residues. Per the germline V gene, CDR1 is MGHDK and CDR2 is SYGVNS. The V and J ends lost 3 bases and 4 bases respectively, with 8 bases between them. The CDR3 DNA sequence: TGTGCCAGCAGTGATGACTACTCAGATACGCAGTATTTT. Its protein product is CASSDDYSDTQYF.

The chain couples TRBV9 to TRBJ2-5; D is perhaps TRBD2 (5 bases). Germline lookup yields CDR1 SGDLS and CDR2 YYNGEE. The CDR3 is 14 residues long. V gave up 0 bases and J gave up 0 bases, with 6 bases separating them. CDR3 region: CASSVASNQETQYF. The CDR3 nucleotides read TGTGCCAGCAGCGTAGCTAGCAACCAAGAGACCCAGTACTTC.

J is TRBJ1-2 and V is TRBV28; no reliable D call. The CDR3 totals 12 residues. V lost 1 base and J lost 7, with 7 bases in between. From germline, CDR1 is MDHEN and CDR2 SYDVKM. CDR3 sequence reads: CASSLSRVGYTF. The CDR3 DNA follows: TGTGCCAGCAGTTTATCCCGGGTTGGCTACACCTTC.

This clone was found a few times. CDR3 region: CASSPSPTSTKTNEQYF. The CDR3 nucleotides are TGTGCCAGCAGCCCCAGCCCAACTAGCACCAAAACCAACGAGCAGTACTTC. The V and J genes are TRBV5-4 and TRBJ2-7; D perhaps matches TRBD2 (6 bases). The CDR3 covers 17 residues. Looked up from germline, CDR1 is SGHNT and CDR2 is YYREEE (reference sequence). Trimming cost V 4 bases and J 5 bases, with 25 bases left between them.

The chain employs TRBV4-1 and TRBJ2-7, with D unresolved. V was shortened by 1 base and J by 4 bases, with 8 bases between the two germline ends. The CDR3 is made up of 13 amino acids. Looked up from germline, CDR1 is MGHRA and CDR2 is YSYEKL. CDR3 residues: CASSQVGVYEQYF. The DNA for the CDR3 is TGCGCCAGCAGCCAAGTTGGGGTATACGAGCAGTACTTC.

The genes are TRBV10-3 and TRBJ2-3; no firm D call. The V and J ends lost 3 bases and 6 bases respectively, with 10 bases between them. Germline lookup yields CDR1 ENHRY and CDR2 SYGVKD. There are 13 residues in the CDR3. CDR3 protein: CAISEPAGDTQYF. In nucleotides, the CDR3 is TGTGCCATCAGTGAACCGGCCGGGGATACGCAGTATTTT.

This sequence joins TRBV9 and TRBJ2-5; D gene uncertain. The CDR3 length is 12 residues. Trimming pared 3 bases from V and 0 bases from J, leaving 3 bases between. Germline-derived CDR1 and CDR2 are SGDLS and YYNGEE. The CDR3 DNA reads TGTGCCAGCAGCGCCAACCAAGAGACCCAGTACTTC. It is translated as CASSANQETQYF.

This chain links TRBV4-3 with TRBJ2-2; a weak D match, TRBD1 (5 bases). CDR3 length equals 15 residues. Deletions cut 1 base from V and 0 bases from J, with 6 bases between. CDR1 and CDR2 from the germline V gene are LGHNA and YSLEER. The CDR3 here is CASSQGGPNTGELFF. The CDR3 coding sequence is TGCGCCAGCAGCCAAGGGGGCCCGAACACCGGGGAGCTGTTTTTT.

The rearrangement joins TRBV5-8 to TRBJ2-5, with 10 bases fitting TRBD2. Germline CDR1 is SGHTS and CDR2 is YDEGEE. V trimming: 0 bases; J trimming: 4 bases; junction bases outside the gene matches: 3. This CDR3 is built from 15 residues. This chain's CDR3 is CASSLALAGGETQYF. Written as DNA, the CDR3 is TGTGCCAGCAGCTTGGCGTTAGCGGGAGGAGAGACCCAGTACTTC.